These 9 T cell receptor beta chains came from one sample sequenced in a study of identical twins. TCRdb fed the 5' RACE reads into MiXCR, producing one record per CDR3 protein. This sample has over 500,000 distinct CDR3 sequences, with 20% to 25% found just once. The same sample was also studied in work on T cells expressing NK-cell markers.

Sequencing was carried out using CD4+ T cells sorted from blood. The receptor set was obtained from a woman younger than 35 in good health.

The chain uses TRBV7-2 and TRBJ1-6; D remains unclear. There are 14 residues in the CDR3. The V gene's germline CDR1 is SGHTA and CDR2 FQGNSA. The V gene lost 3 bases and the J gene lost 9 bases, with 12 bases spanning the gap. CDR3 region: CASSFYGEGSPLHF. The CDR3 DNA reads TGTGCCAGCAGCTTTTACGGGGAGGGTTCACCCCTCCACTTT.

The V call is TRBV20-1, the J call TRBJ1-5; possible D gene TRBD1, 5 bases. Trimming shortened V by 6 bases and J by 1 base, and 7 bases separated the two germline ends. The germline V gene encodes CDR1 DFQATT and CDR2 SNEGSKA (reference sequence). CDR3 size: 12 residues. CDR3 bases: TGCAGTGCAGGGGTAAGCAATCAGCCCCAGCATTTT. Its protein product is CSAGVSNQPQHF.

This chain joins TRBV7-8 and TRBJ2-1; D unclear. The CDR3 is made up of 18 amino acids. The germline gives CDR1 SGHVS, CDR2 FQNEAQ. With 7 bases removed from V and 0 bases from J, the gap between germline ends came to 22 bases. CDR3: CASKSYGPGASSYNEQFF. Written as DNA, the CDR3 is TGTGCCAGCAAATCTTACGGGCCTGGCGCGAGCTCCTACAATGAGCAGTTCTTC.

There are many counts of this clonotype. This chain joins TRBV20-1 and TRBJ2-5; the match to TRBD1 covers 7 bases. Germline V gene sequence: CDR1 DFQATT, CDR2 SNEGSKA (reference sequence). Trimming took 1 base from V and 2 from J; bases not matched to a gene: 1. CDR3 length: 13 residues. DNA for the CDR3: TGCAGTGCTAGAGCAGGGGGTCAAGAGACCCAGTACTTC. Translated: CSARAGGQETQYF.

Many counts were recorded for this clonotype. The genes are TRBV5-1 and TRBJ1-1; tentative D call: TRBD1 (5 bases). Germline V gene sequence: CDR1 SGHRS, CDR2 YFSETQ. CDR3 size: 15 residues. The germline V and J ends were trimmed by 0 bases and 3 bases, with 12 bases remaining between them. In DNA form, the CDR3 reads TGCGCCAGCAGCTTGGTACCTGACAGCCACACTGAAGCTTTCTTT. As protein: CASSLVPDSHTEAFF. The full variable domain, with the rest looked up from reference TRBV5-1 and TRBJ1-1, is KAGVTQTPRYLIKTRGQQVTLSCSPISGHRSVSWYQQTPGQGLQFLFEYFSETQRNKGNFPGRFSGRQFSNSRSEMNVSTLELGDSALYLCASSLVPDSHTEAFFGQGTRLTVV.

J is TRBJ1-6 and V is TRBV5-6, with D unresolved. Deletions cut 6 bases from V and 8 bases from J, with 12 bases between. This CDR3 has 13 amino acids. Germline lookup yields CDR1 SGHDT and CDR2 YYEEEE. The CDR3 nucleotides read TGTGCCAGCACCCTGCACCGGGATTCACCCCTCCACTTT. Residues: CASTLHRDSPLHF.

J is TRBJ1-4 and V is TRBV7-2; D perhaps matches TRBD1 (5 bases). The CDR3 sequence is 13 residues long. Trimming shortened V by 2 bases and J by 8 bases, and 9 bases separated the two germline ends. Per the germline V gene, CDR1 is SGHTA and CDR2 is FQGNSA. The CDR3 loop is CASSLSGREKLFF. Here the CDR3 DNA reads TGTGCCAGCAGCTTATCAGGGCGCGAAAAACTGTTTTTT.

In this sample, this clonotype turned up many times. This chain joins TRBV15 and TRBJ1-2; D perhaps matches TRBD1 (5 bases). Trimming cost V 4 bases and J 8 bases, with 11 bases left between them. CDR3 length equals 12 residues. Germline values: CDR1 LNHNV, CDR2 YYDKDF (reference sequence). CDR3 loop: CATSKPGDGYTF. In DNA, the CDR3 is TGTGCCACCAGCAAACCCGGGGACGGCTACACCTTC.

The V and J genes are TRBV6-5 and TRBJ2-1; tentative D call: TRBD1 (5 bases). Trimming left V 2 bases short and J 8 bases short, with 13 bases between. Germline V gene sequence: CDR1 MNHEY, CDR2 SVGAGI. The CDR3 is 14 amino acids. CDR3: CASSYGQASYEQFF. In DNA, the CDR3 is TGTGCCAGCAGTTACGGACAAGCTAGTTATGAGCAGTTCTTC.